This passage covers 22 T cell receptor beta chains from one sample sequenced in a study of T cell therapy after organ transplantation. These TCRs are of unknown antigen specificity. Time point defined: 20-29 weeks after completion of therapy. Here immunoSEQ multiplex PCR was the method, and the copy in TCRdb shows in-frame clones only, minus some. The table lists 20,000 or so clones, less than 90% of them singletons. This specimen was CD8+ T cells from blood, taken after autologous CMV-specific T cell therapy. The receptors originated from a human patient who had received a solid organ transplant and had CMV disease. The T cells may partly be graft donor cells.

The chain combines TRBV4-1 with TRBJ1-1; D is undetermined. V was cut by 1 base and J by 5 bases, with 14 bases left in between. Looked up from germline, CDR1 is MGHRA and CDR2 is YSYEKL. CDR3 length equals 15 residues. CDR3 amino acids: CASSQGWVLETEAFF. DNA for the CDR3: TGCGCCAGCAGCCAAGGATGGGTTTTGGAGACTGAAGCTTTCTTT.

The V call is TRBV19, the J call TRBJ2-7; unclear D gene. The CDR3 totals 14 residues. Trimming removed 3 bases from V and 0 bases from J, with 9 bases in between. CDR1 is LNHDA and CDR2 is SQIVND in the germline V gene (reference sequence). The CDR3 reads CASSIERNSYEQYF. CDR3 in DNA: TGTGCCAGTAGTATTGAGAGAAACTCCTACGAGCAGTACTTC.

The rearrangement links TRBV5-6 to TRBJ1-5, with D maybe TRBD1 (6 bases). There are 15 residues in the CDR3. CDR1 SGHDT and CDR2 YYEEEE come from the germline V gene. V was trimmed by 1 base and J by 7 bases, leaving 15 bases between them. The chain's CDR3 is CASSLQLGAGQPQHF. CDR3 sequence (DNA): TGTGCCAGCAGCTTGCAGTTGGGGGCTGGCCAGCCCCAGCATTTT.

The V call is TRBV7-6, the J call TRBJ1-1; maybe TRBD1 (5 bases). V dropped 1 base and J dropped 2 bases, with 8 bases sitting between them. CDR3 length equals 14 residues. Looked up from germline, CDR1 is SGHVS and CDR2 is FNYEAQ. The CDR3 region is CASSLGGVNTEAFF. In nucleotides, the CDR3 is TGTGCCAGCAGCTTAGGAGGGGTCAACACTGAAGCTTTCTTT.

This sequence joins TRBV9 and TRBJ2-5; TRBD2 matches at 13 bases. The CDR3 spans 19 residues. The ends lost 4 bases at V and 5 bases at J; junction bases unmatched: 17. Germline V gene sequence: CDR1 SGDLS, CDR2 YYNGEE. The CDR3 spells CASSTPVGTSGAYGETQYF. The CDR3 DNA reads as TGTGCCAGCAGCACTCCCGTCGGGACTAGCGGGGCCTATGGGGAGACCCAGTACTTC.

The chain joins TRBV19 to TRBJ2-1; perhaps TRBD2 as D (6 bases). The germline V gene has CDR1 LNHDA and CDR2 SQIVND (reference sequence). This CDR3 region has 16 residues. V was pared by 3 bases and J by 7 bases, with 19 bases between. The CDR3 DNA is TGTGCCAGTAGTATTTCCCTGGGACTTCGACAGAATGAGCAGTTCTTC. Its protein product is CASSISLGLRQNEQFF.

The V and J genes are TRBV7-2 and TRBJ2-5; D may be TRBD1 (5 bases). From germline, CDR1 is SGHTA and CDR2 FQGNSA. V lost 5 bases to trimming and J lost 5 bases, with 24 bases between them. The CDR3 runs to 17 residues. The CDR3 coding sequence is TGTGCCAGCAGCCATGGGGCTTTATCTCCCTCAGGGGAGACCCAGTACTTC. Its translation is CASSHGALSPSGETQYF.

The V and J genes are TRBV10-3 and TRBJ1-6, with a possible D match to TRBD1 (6 bases). Trimming removed 3 bases from V and 3 bases from J, with 15 bases in between. CDR3 length equals 17 residues. In germline, CDR1 is ENHRY, CDR2 SYGVKD. In nucleotides, the CDR3 is TGTGCCATCAGTGAATACAGGGCTCACGTCTATAATTCACCCCTCCACTTT. It translates to CAISEYRAHVYNSPLHF.

The chain carries TRBV5-6 and TRBJ2-7; maybe TRBD2 (5 bases). The length of the CDR3 is 13 residues. V shed 5 bases and J shed 0 bases, with 9 bases lying between them. The germline gives CDR1 SGHDT, CDR2 YYEEEE. The CDR3 is CASSSGNSYEQYF. The CDR3 nucleotides read TGTGCCAGCAGTTCCGGGAACTCCTACGAGCAGTACTTC.

This clone appeared a single time. The chain employs TRBV5-1 and TRBJ2-1; TRBD2 aligns across 13 bases. With V trimmed by 4 bases and J by 3 bases, 7 bases remained unmatched. Germline V CDR1 and CDR2: SGHRS, YFSETQ. The CDR3 has 17 amino acids. The CDR3 DNA follows: TGCGCCAGCAGCGCCGGGACTAGCGGGGACCACTACAATGAGCAGTTCTTC. Protein: CASSAGTSGDHYNEQFF.

The rearrangement uses TRBV4-3 and TRBJ1-5, with a weak D call TRBD1 (5 bases). Germline values: CDR1 LGHNA, CDR2 YSLEER. The CDR3 is made up of 17 amino acids. V lost 0 bases and J 5 bases, leaving 17 bases between the germline ends. The CDR3 is CASSQDWGRASDQPQHF. CDR3 DNA: TGCGCCAGCAGCCAAGACTGGGGCAGGGCGAGTGATCAGCCCCAGCATTTT.

The genes are TRBV5-4 and TRBJ1-6; possible D gene TRBD1, 5 bases. Germline-derived CDR1 and CDR2 are SGHNT and YYREEE (reference sequence). CDR3 length: 15 residues. V was clipped by 4 bases and J by 7 bases, with 15 bases between them. The CDR3 nucleotides read TGTGCCAGCAGCCACTACCAGGAGGGGAATTCACCCCTCCACTTT. Translation: CASSHYQEGNSPLHF.

V gene TRBV4-1 combines with J gene TRBJ2-7, with TRBD1 as a possible D gene (5 bases). V was clipped by 0 bases and J by 3 bases, with 9 bases between them. Per germline, CDR1 MGHRA and CDR2 YSYEKL. This CDR3 is built from 14 residues. In nucleotides, the CDR3 is TGCGCCAGCAGCCAAGAAGTCAGGGTCTACGAGCAGTACTTC. This encodes CASSQEVRVYEQYF.

The chain couples TRBV7-9 to TRBJ2-7; D is perhaps TRBD1 or TRBD2 (5 bases each). CDR1 and CDR2 (germline): SEHNR, FQNEAQ (reference sequence). V was trimmed by 8 bases and J by 1 base, leaving 12 bases between them. The CDR3 is 13 amino acids. CDR3 coding DNA: TGTGCCAGCGGGACCGGGACGTCCTACGAGCAGTACTTC. Translated: CASGTGTSYEQYF.

The gene calls are TRBV13 and TRBJ1-2, with D maybe TRBD1 (6 bases). The CDR3 runs 15 residues. The germline CDR1 and CDR2 sequences are PRHDT and FYEKMQ (reference sequence). V lost 6 bases to trimming and J lost 5 bases, with 19 bases between them. CDR3 sequence: CASSYSSGAEYGYTF. The CDR3 DNA sequence: TGTGCCAGCAGTTACTCGTCGGGGGCCGAGTATGGCTACACCTTC.

The chain joins TRBV27 to TRBJ2-5; 7 nucleotides align to TRBD2. The CDR3 runs to 13 residues. Per germline, CDR1 MNHEY and CDR2 SMNVEV (reference sequence). J gave up 3 bases and V 4 bases, and 2 bases lay outside the gene matches. CDR3: CASSSAGEETQYF. For the CDR3, the DNA is TGTGCCAGCAGTTCGGCGGGGGAAGAGACCCAGTACTTC.

The genes are TRBV7-9 and TRBJ2-7; 9 bases map to TRBD2. J gave up 4 bases and V 5 bases, and 15 bases lay outside the gene matches. Germline V gives CDR1 SEHNR, CDR2 FQNEAQ (reference sequence). The CDR3 spans 17 residues. The CDR3 is CASSHPREGTPGYEQYF. CDR3 nucleotide sequence: TGTGCCAGCAGCCATCCGCGGGAGGGCACCCCGGGGTACGAGCAGTACTTC.

The J gene is TRBJ2-5, the V gene TRBV2; weak D call: TRBD1 (6 bases). The J call is doubtful: the DNA matches TRBJ2-7 better. The CDR3 has 14 residues. Germline lookup yields CDR1 SNHLY and CDR2 FYNNEI. CDR3 bases: TGTGCCAGCAGTGTGGTAAAGGGGGCCTACGAGCAGTACTTC. Protein sequence: CASSVVKGAYEQYF.

This chain links TRBV15 with TRBJ2-3; 10 bases line up with TRBD2. Looked up from germline, CDR1 is LNHNV and CDR2 is YYDKDF (reference sequence). Trimming at V came to 6 bases and at J to 2 bases, leaving 5 bases not matched to a gene. This CDR3 has 15 amino acids. CDR3 DNA: TGTGCCACCAGTCCAAGCGGGAGGGCCACAGATACGCAGTATTTT. This gives the protein CATSPSGRATDTQYF.

This chain uses TRBV11-1 with TRBJ2-7, with TRBD1 as a possible D gene (5 bases). This CDR3 has 13 residues. CDR1 and CDR2 from the germline V gene are SGHAT and FQDESV (reference sequence). Trimming left V 5 bases short and J 0 bases short, with 8 bases between. CDR3 bases: TGTGCCAGCAGCCCGGACATCTCCTACGAGCAGTACTTC. Translated: CASSPDISYEQYF.

The rearrangement joins TRBV11-2 to TRBJ1-3; D remains unclear. Germline V CDR1 and CDR2: SGHAT, FQNNGV. The CDR3 spans 13 residues. Trimming stripped 5 bases from V and 6 bases from J, with 11 bases between. The CDR3: CASSPRHENTIYF. Written as DNA, the CDR3 is TGTGCCAGCAGCCCCCGCCACGAAAACACCATATATTTT.

The chain combines TRBV4-2 with TRBJ1-1; D gene unclear. The CDR3 spans 14 residues. Germline V gives CDR1 LGHNA, CDR2 YNFKEQ. V lost 1 base to trimming and J lost 2 bases, with 8 bases between them. CDR3 amino acids: CASSQGAVNTEAFF. The CDR3 DNA reads TGTGCCAGCAGCCAAGGGGCAGTTAACACTGAAGCTTTCTTT.